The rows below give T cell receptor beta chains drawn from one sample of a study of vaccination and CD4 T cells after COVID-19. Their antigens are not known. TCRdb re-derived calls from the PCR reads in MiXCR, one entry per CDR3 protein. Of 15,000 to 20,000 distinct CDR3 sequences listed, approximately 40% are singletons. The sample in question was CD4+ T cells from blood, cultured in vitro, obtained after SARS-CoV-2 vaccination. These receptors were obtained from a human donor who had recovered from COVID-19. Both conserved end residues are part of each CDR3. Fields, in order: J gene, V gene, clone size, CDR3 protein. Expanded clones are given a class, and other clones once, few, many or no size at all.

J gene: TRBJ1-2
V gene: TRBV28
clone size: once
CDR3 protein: CASSHAAGGRRWGYTF

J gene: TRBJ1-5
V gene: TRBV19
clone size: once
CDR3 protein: CASSIGTGKNQPQHF

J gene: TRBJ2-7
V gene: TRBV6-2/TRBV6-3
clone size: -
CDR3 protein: CASRLTPSYEQYF

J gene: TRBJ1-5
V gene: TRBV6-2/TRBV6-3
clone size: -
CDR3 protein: CASSYAGTYQPQHF

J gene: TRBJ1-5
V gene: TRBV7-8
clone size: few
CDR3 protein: CASSSRMGVNQPQHF

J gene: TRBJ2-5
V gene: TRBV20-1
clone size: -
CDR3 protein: CSAKVGAGGPETQYF

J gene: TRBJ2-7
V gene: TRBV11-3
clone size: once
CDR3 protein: CASSLARLDEQYF

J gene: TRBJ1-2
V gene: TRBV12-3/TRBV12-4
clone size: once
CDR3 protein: CASSHNRLPNYGYTF

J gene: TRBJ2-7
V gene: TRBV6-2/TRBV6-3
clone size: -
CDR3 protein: CASRPTGQGAYEQYF

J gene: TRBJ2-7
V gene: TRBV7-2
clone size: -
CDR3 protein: CASSLSGQAYEQYF

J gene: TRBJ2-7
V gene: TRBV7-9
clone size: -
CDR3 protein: CASSLDGGDPHEQYF

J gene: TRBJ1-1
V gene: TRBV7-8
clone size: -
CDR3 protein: CASRPRGGTEAFF

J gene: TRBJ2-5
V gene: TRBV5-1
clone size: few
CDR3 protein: CASSLLQGSGETQYF

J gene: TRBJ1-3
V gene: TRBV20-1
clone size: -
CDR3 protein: CSAKDRDSGNTIYF

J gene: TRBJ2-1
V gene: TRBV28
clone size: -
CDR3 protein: CASSPYVRENEQFF

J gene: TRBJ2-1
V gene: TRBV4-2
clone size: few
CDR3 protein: CASSQDAGTGSNEQFF

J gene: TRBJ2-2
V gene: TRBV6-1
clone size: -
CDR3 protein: CASIGGGLGELFF

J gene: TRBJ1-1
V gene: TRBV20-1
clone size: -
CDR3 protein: CSARSPTGMNTEAFF

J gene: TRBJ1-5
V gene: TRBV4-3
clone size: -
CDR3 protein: CASSQDRRRNQPQHF

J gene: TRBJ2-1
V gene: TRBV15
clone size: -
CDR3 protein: CATSRLDGGALNEQFF

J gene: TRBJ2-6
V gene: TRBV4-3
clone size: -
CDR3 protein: CASSQDSVRGANVLTF

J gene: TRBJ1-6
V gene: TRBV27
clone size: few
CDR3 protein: CASKVSYNSPLHF

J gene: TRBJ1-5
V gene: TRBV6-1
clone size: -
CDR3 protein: CASRRDSDQPQHF

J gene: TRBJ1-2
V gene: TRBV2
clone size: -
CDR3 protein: CASTPNGQVGYGYTF

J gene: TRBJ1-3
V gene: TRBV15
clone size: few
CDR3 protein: CATSRDLGVGNTIYF

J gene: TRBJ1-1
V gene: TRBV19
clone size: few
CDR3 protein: CASSSGGGNTEAFF

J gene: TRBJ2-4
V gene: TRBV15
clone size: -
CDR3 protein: CATSRDSGLIQYF

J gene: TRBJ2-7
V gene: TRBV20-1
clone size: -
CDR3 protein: CSASEGVGTGYGQYF